The present TCR beta chain was sequenced within a study of cytomegalovirus exposure and HLA in healthy donors. This clone was found a few times. Its matching antigen is unknown. The CDR3 runs to 15 residues. Germline CDR1 MNHEY, CDR2 SMNVEV (reference sequence). V lost 5 bases, J lost 13 bases, and 15 bases stayed unmatched. Whole-study results and caveats: Cytomegalovirus association was listed for approximately 150 TCR beta chains.

Primers included in the PCR were 60 Vbeta and 13 Jbeta primers. Sequenced by immunoSEQ multiplex PCR; TCRdb stores in-frame clones only, minus some. This table has 100,000 to 120,000 clones, nearly 15% appearing once. The chain uses TRBV27 and TRBJ2-7; 12 bases map to TRBD2. Sequenced input: PBMCs. The TCR comes from a female donor in good health and CMV-seronegative. The CDR3 coding sequence is TGTGCCAGCAGTCCCCGACTAGCGGGAGTCTCACGTCGATACTTC. Protein: CASSPRLAGVSRRYF.